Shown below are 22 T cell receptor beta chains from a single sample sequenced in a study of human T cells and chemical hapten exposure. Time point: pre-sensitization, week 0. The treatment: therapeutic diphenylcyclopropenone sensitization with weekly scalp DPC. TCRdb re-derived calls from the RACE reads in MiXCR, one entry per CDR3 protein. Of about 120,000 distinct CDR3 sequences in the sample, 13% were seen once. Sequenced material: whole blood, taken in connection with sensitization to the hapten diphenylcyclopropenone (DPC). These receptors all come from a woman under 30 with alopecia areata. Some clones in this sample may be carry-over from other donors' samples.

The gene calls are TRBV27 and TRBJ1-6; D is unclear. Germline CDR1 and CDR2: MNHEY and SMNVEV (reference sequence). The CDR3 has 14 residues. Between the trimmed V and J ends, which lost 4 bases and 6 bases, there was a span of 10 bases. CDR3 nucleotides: TGTGCCAGCAGTTCGGGAATGGGTAATTCACCCCTCCACTTT. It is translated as CASSSGMGNSPLHF.

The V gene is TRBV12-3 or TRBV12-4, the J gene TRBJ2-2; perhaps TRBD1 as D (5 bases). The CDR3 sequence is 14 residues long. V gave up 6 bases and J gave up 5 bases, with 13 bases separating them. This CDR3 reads CASRVRETTGELFF. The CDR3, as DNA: TGTGCCAGCAGAGTCAGGGAAACAACCGGGGAGCTGTTTTTT.

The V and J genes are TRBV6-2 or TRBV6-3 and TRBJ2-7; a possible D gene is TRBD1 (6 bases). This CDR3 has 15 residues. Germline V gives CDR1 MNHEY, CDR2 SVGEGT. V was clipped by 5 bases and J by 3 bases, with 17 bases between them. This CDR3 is CASSARRGTVYEQYF. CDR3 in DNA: TGTGCCAGCAGTGCCCGAAGGGGGACGGTCTACGAGCAGTACTTC.

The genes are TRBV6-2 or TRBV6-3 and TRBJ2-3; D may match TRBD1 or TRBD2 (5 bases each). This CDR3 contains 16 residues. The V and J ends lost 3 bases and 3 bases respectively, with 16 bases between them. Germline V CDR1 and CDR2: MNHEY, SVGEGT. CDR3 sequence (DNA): TGTGCCAGCAGTTATAAACGGGGCTCCGCGACAGATACGCAGTATTTT. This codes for CASSYKRGSATDTQYF.

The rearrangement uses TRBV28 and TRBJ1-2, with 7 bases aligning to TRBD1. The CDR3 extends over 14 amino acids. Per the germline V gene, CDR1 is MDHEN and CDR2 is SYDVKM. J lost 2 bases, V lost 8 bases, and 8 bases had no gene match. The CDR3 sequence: CASRRQGVNYGYTF. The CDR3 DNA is TGTGCCAGCCGCCGACAGGGTGTAAACTATGGCTACACCTTC.

CDR3 in DNA: TGTGCCAGCAACAGCGGCTCCACAGATACGCAGTATTTT. This encodes CASNSGSTDTQYF. J is TRBJ2-3 and V is TRBV9, with D possibly TRBD2 on 5 matching bases. The CDR3 consists of 13 residues. V was shortened by 6 bases and J by 2 bases, with 10 bases between the two germline ends. The V gene's germline CDR1 is SGDLS and CDR2 YYNGEE.

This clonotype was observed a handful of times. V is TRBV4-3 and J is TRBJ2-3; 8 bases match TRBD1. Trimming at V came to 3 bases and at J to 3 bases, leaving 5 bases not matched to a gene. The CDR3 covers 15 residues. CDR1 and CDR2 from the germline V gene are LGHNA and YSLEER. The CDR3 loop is CASSQAGGETDTQYF. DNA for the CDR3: TGCGCCAGCAGCCAGGCAGGGGGCGAAACAGATACGCAGTATTTT.

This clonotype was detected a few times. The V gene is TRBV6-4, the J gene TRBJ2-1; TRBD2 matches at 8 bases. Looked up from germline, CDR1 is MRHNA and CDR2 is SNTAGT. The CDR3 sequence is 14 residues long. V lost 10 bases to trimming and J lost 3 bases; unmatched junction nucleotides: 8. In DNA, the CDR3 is TGTGCCATCAAGAGCGGGGGCCACTACAATGAGCAGTTCTTC. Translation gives CAIKSGGHYNEQFF.

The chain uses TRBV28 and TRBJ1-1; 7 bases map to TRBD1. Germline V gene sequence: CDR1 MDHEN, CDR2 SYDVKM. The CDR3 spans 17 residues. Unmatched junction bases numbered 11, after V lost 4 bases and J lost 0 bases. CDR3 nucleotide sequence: TGTGCCAGCAGTTCCCCCCGGGACAGTAAAATGAACACTGAAGCTTTCTTT. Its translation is CASSSPRDSKMNTEAFF.

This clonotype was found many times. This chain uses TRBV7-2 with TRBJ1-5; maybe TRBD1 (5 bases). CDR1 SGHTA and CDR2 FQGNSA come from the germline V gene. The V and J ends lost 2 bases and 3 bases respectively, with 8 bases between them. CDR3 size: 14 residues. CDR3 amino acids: CASSLMGVNQPQHF. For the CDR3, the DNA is TGTGCCAGCAGCTTAATGGGGGTCAATCAGCCCCAGCATTTT.

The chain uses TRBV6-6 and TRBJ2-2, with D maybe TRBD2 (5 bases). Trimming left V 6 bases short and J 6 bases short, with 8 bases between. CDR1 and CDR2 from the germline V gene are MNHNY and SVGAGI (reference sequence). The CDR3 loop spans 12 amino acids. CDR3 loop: CASRQEAGELFF. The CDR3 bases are TGTGCCAGCAGGCAGGAGGCCGGGGAGCTGTTTTTT.

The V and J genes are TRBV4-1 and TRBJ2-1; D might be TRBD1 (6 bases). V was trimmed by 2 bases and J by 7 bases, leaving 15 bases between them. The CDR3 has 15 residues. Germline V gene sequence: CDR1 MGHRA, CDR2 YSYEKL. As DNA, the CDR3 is TGCGCCAGCAGCCAAAACACAGGGCCTAGAAATGAGCAGTTCTTC. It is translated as CASSQNTGPRNEQFF.

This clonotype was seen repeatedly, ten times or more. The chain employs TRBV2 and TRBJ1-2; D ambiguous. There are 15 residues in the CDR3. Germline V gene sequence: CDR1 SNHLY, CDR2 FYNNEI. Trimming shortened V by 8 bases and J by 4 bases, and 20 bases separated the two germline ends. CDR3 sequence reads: CASLPPTGPSYGYTF. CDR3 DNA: TGTGCCAGCCTCCCCCCCACTGGACCGTCCTATGGCTACACCTTC.

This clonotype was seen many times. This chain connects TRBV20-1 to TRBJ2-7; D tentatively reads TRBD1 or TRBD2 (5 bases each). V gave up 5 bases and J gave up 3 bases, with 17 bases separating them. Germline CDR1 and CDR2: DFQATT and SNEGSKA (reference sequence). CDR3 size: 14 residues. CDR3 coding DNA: TGCAGTGCTCCAAGTCAGGGACCACTCTACGAGCAGTACTTC. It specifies CSAPSQGPLYEQYF.

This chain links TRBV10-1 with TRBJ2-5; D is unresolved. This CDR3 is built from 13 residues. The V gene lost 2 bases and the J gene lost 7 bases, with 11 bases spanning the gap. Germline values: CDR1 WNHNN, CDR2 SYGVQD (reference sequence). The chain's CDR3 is CASSEELGWTQYF. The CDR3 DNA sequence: TGCGCCAGCAGTGAGGAGCTGGGATGGACCCAGTACTTC.

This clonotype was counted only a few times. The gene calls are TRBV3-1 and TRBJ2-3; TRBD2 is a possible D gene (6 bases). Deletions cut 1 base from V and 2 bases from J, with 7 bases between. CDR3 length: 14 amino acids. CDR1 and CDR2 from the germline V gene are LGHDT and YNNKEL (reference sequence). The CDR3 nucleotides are TGTGCCAGCAGCCAAGGCGGGAACACAGATACGCAGTATTTT. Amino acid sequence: CASSQGGNTDTQYF.

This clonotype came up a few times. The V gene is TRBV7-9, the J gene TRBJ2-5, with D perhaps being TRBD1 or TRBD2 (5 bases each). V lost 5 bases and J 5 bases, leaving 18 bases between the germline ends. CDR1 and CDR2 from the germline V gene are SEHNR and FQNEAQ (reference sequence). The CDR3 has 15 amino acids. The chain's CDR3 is CASSPDSWGTETQYF. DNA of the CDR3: TGTGCCAGCAGCCCCGACAGTTGGGGGACGGAGACCCAGTACTTC.

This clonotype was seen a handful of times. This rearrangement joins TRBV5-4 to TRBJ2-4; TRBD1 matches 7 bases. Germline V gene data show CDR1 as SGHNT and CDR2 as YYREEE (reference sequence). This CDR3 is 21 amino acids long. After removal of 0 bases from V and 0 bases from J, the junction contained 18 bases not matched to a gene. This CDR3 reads CASSLEASRDSGREAKNIQYF. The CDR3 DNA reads TGTGCCAGCAGCTTGGAAGCCTCTCGGGACAGCGGCAGAGAAGCCAAAAACATTCAGTACTTC.

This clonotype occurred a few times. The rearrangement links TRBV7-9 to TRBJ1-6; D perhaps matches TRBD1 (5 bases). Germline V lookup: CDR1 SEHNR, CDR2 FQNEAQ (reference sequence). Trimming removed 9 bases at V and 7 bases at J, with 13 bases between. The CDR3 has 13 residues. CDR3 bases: TGTGCCAGTCAGGGTGTTCAGAATTCACCCCTCCACTTT. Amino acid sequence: CASQGVQNSPLHF.

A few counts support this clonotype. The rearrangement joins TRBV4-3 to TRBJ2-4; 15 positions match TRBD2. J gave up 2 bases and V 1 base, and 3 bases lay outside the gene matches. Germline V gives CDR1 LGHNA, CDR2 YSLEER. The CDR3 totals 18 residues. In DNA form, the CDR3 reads TGCGCCAGCAGCCAAGGGACTAGCGGGGGGGCCACCAAAAACATTCAGTACTTC. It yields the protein CASSQGTSGGATKNIQYF.

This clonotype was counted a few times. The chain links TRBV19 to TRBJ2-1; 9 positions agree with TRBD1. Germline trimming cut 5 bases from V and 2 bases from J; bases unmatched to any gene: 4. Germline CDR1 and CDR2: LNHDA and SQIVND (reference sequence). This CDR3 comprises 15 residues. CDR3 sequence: CASSPGQGAYNEQFF. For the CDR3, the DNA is TGTGCCAGTAGTCCGGGACAGGGAGCCTACAATGAGCAGTTCTTC.

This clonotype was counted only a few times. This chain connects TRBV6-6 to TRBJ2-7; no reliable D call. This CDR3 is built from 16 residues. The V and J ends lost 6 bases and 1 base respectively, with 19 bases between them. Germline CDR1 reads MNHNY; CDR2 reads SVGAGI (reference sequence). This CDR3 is CASSRSISDESYEQYF. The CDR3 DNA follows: TGTGCCAGCAGCCGTTCTATTTCGGACGAATCCTACGAGCAGTACTTC.